The clone carrying this T cell receptor (beta chain) occurred many times. This specimen comes from a study of early T cells in non-severe SARS-CoV-2 infection. MiXCR was run by TCRdb on the 5' RACE reads, yielding one entry per CDR3 protein. This table has some 34,000 distinct CDR3 sequences, 4.7% appearing once. The germline V gene has CDR1 LNHNV and CDR2 YYDKDF (reference sequence). This CDR3 contains 14 residues. V was pared by 0 bases and J by 9 bases, with 15 bases between. The sequence was obtained from an adult who was a healthcare worker with PCR-confirmed SARS-CoV-2 infection or an uninfected control (not recorded which). Sequenced: whole blood. This rearrangement joins TRBV15 to TRBJ2-7; possibly TRBD1 for D (6 bases). The DNA of the CDR3 is TGTGCCACCAGCAGAGATAATGGTTTAGGGGGGCAGTACTTC. This encodes CATSRDNGLGGQYF.